This TCR beta chain emerged from a study of T cells in Graves' hyperthyroidism and ophthalmopathy. Fresh peripheral blood, 10 ml, yielded the PBMCs. This clonotype was detected ten times or more. TCR beta CDR3 sequences were amplified from RNA transcripts. First-round RT-PCR targeting the TCR CDR3 was performed with the HTBI primer set. TCRdb reprocessed the multiplex PCR reads with MiXCR, giving one entry per CDR3 protein. This repertoire shows hundreds of thousands of distinct CDR3 sequences, more than 14% found once; its top ten account for around 12%. CDR3 size: 15 residues. Germline V gene data show CDR1 as MNHEY and CDR2 as SVGEGT. V was cut by 2 bases and J by 3 bases, with 14 bases left in between.

The specimen sequenced was blood. This receptor was identified in a woman in her fifties or sixties with Graves' ophthalmopathy. The rearrangement uses TRBV6-2 or TRBV6-3 and TRBJ2-7; possible D gene TRBD2, 5 bases. CDR3 amino acids: CASSYRGSSFYEQYF. For the CDR3, the DNA is TGTGCCAGCAGTTACCGTGGGAGTTCTTTCTACGAGCAGTACTTC.